These T cell receptor beta chains were read from a single sample in a study of CD8+ T cells in alopecia areata. Measured with immunoSEQ multiplex PCR; TCRdb has only the in-frame clones, and not every one. The table lists fewer than 250,000 clones, around three fifths of them singletons. Sequenced here: CD4+ T cells sorted from blood, sampled at week 0. These receptors were taken from a human donor with alopecia areata. CDR3s leave out the opening cysteine and the closing phenylalanine or tryptophan.

TRBV7-3 ASSSVGVYNEQF
TRBV27 ASSLFPAGANVLT
TRBV29-1 SVERQENTGELF
TRBV12-5 ASGSAPDRHSYEQY
TRBV6-5 ASLDGSGANVLT
TRBV6-6 ASSYRHGQGNQPQH
TRBV10-3 AISARAGEGQY
TRBV29-1 SVESRVGGYT
TRBV4-1 ASSQLDLSTDTQY
TRBV5-1 ASSPSQGLGYT
TRBV6-5 ASSPARGSNQPQH
TRBV28 ASSLDRRFEAF
TRBV19 ASSNGLGKNIQY
TRBV29-1 SVVPRIGDGYT
TRBV29-1 SVSQTTSNQPQH
TRBV14 ASSLNRLAAYEQY
TRBV5-1 ASSLDPAEQY
TRBV18 ASSLVSTATNEKLF
TRBV7-2 ASSEQGKGTEAF
TRBV19 ASSTKAGGPRNEQF
TRBV6-5 AGSYEGDYGYT
TRBV9 ASSSGTLAGELF
TRBV10-3 AITADNTGELF
TRBV9 ASSVAGGPQETQY
TRBV29-1 SVEESYEQY
TRBV2 ASSEARSGSVLT
TRBV6-5 ASSYRRAGNTIY
TRBV27 ASSSLRASGYNEQF
TRBV6-5 ASSYTTGATDTQY
TRBV29-1 SVAGSNQPQH
TRBV5-4 ASSLYSAGANVLT